This T cell receptor (beta chain) was identified in a study of T cells in Graves' hyperthyroidism and ophthalmopathy. Trimming removed 5 bases at V and 0 bases at J, with 15 bases between. From germline, CDR1 is MDHEN and CDR2 SYDVKM. The CDR3 contains 16 residues. Amplification targeted TCR beta CDR3 regions from RNA transcripts. The TCR CDR3 first-round RT-PCR relied on the HTBI primer set. A single record per CDR3 protein comes from TCRdb applying MiXCR to the multiplex PCR reads. The sample comprises approximately 600,000 distinct CDR3 sequences, roughly 15% of which are singletons, and 3.8% rests with the top ten. Fresh 10 ml peripheral blood yielded PBMCs. This clonotype was recorded many times. The antigen is undetermined. The study's findings and limits: Stable hyperthyroidism and ophthalmopathy were separated using 13 V-J signatures. Most thyroid clonotypes with frequency above 0.001 were detected in blood.

The genes are TRBV28 and TRBJ2-3; D is undetermined. The sequence derives from a woman aged 25-40 years with Graves' hyperthyroidism. The source material was blood. CDR3 loop: CASSTRVLSSTDTQYF. CDR3 DNA sequence: TGTGCCAGCAGTACCCGGGTCCTTTCTAGCACAGATACGCAGTATTTT.